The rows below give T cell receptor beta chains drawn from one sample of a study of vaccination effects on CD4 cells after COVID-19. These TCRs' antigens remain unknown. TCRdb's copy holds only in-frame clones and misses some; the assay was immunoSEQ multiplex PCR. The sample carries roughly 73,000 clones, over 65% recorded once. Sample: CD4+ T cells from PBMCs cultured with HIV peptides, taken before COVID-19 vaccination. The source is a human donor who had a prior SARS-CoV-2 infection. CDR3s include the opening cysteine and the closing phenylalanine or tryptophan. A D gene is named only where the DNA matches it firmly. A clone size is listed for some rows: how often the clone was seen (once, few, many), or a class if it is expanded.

cdr3_aa: CASSFRGGSINEQYF
cdr3_nt: TGTGCCAGCAGCTTTCGGGGCGGGAGTATCAACGAGCAGTACTTC
j_call: TRBJ2-7
clone_size: -
v_call: TRBV5-6
d_call: TRBD2

cdr3_aa: CASSLSGFGELFF
cdr3_nt: TGTGCCAGCAGCTTATCCGGGTTCGGGGAGCTGTTTTTT
j_call: TRBJ2-2
clone_size: once
v_call: TRBV7-2
d_call: -

cdr3_aa: CASSMASGNTNTGELFF
cdr3_nt: TGTGCCAGTAGTATGGCTAGCGGAAACACGAACACCGGGGAGCTGTTTTTT
j_call: TRBJ2-2
clone_size: -
v_call: TRBV19
d_call: TRBD2

cdr3_aa: CASSPTAGVETQYF
cdr3_nt: TGCGCCAGCAGTCCAACAGCGGGGGTGGAGACCCAGTACTTC
j_call: TRBJ2-5
clone_size: -
v_call: TRBV5-1
d_call: TRBD2

cdr3_aa: CASSQGQSGNSYNEQFF
cdr3_nt: TGTGCCAGCAGCCAAGGCCAGAGCGGAAACTCCTACAATGAGCAGTTCTTC
j_call: TRBJ2-1
clone_size: -
v_call: TRBV4-2
d_call: -

cdr3_aa: CASSSGLSAGNTIYF
cdr3_nt: TGTGCCAGCAGCTCCGGACTGAGTGCTGGAAACACCATATATTTT
j_call: TRBJ1-3
clone_size: -
v_call: TRBV11-2
d_call: -

cdr3_aa: CATERGGRGQETQYF
cdr3_nt: TGTGCCACCGAGCGGGGGGGGCGAGGACAAGAGACCCAGTACTTC
j_call: TRBJ2-5
clone_size: -
v_call: TRBV5-4
d_call: TRBD2

cdr3_aa: CASSLLAELTYEQYF
cdr3_nt: TGTGCCAGCAGCTTATTGGCGGAGTTAACCTACGAGCAGTACTTC
j_call: TRBJ2-7
clone_size: -
v_call: TRBV11-2
d_call: -

cdr3_aa: CASSFPPGQGSGEQYF
cdr3_nt: TGTGCCAGCAGCTTTCCGCCGGGACAGGGGTCAGGAGAGCAGTACTTC
j_call: TRBJ2-7
clone_size: -
v_call: TRBV5-6
d_call: TRBD1

cdr3_aa: CASSLRPDGLNQPQHF
cdr3_nt: TGTGCCAGCAGTTTGCGACCTGACGGCCTCAATCAGCCCCAGCATTTT
j_call: TRBJ1-5
clone_size: -
v_call: TRBV6-2/TRBV6-3
d_call: -

cdr3_aa: CASSLLAGGPGAQETQYF
cdr3_nt: TGCGCCAGCAGCCTCCTAGCGGGAGGGCCGGGCGCCCAAGAGACCCAGTACTTC
j_call: TRBJ2-5
clone_size: -
v_call: TRBV4-1
d_call: TRBD2

cdr3_aa: CASSQVRGGRTDTQYF
cdr3_nt: TGTGCCAGCAGCCAAGTTCGCGGGGGCAGGACAGATACGCAGTATTTT
j_call: TRBJ2-3
clone_size: -
v_call: TRBV3-1/TRBV3-2
d_call: -

cdr3_aa: CASSSQPGGSPLHF
cdr3_nt: TGTGCCAGCAGCTCACAACCAGGGGGCTCACCCCTCCACTTT
j_call: TRBJ1-6
clone_size: -
v_call: TRBV11-2
d_call: TRBD1

cdr3_aa: CASSLAVYSYEQYF
cdr3_nt: TGCGCCAGCAGCTTGGCGGTCTACTCCTACGAGCAGTACTTC
j_call: TRBJ2-7
clone_size: few
v_call: TRBV5-1
d_call: -

cdr3_aa: CASSLDSYSNQPQHF
cdr3_nt: TGTGCCAGCAGCCTGGACAGCTATAGCAATCAGCCCCAGCATTTT
j_call: TRBJ1-5
clone_size: few
v_call: TRBV7-9
d_call: -

cdr3_aa: CASSLGRGDQPQHF
cdr3_nt: TGTGCCAGCAGTTTGGGCAGGGGGGATCAGCCCCAGCATTTT
j_call: TRBJ1-5
clone_size: once
v_call: TRBV27
d_call: TRBD1

cdr3_aa: CASSLNRDATDTQYF
cdr3_nt: TGCGCCAGCAGCCTAAACCGGGACGCCACAGATACGCAGTATTTT
j_call: TRBJ2-3
clone_size: -
v_call: TRBV4-3
d_call: -

cdr3_aa: CASSIRPTYSGNTIYF
cdr3_nt: TGTGCCAGTAGCATTCGGCCTACTTACTCTGGAAACACCATATATTTT
j_call: TRBJ1-3
clone_size: few
v_call: TRBV19
d_call: -

cdr3_aa: CASSLGRGYIEAFF
cdr3_nt: TGTGCCAGCAGCTTAGGCAGGGGGTATATAGAAGCTTTCTTT
j_call: TRBJ1-1
clone_size: -
v_call: TRBV11-3
d_call: TRBD1

cdr3_aa: CAKSTGLLYEQYF
cdr3_nt: TGTGCCAAATCGACAGGCCTCCTATACGAGCAGTACTTC
j_call: TRBJ2-7
clone_size: few
v_call: TRBV19
d_call: -

cdr3_aa: CASSRRRGTDTQYF
cdr3_nt: TGTGCCAGCTCTAGACGGAGGGGCACAGATACGCAGTATTTT
j_call: TRBJ2-3
clone_size: -
v_call: TRBV9
d_call: -

cdr3_aa: CAWSVQGSGSSGSRYEQYF
cdr3_nt: TGTGCCTGGAGTGTCCAGGGATCTGGGTCTAGCGGGAGTCGGTACGAGCAGTACTTC
j_call: TRBJ2-7
clone_size: -
v_call: TRBV30
d_call: TRBD2

cdr3_aa: CASSLGLGGMTEAFF
cdr3_nt: TGTGCCAGCAGCTTAGGGTTGGGGGGAATGACTGAAGCTTTCTTT
j_call: TRBJ1-1
clone_size: -
v_call: TRBV7-2
d_call: -

cdr3_aa: CASSLMGAQGEKLFF
cdr3_nt: TGCGCCAGCAGCTTGATGGGGGCTCAGGGTGAAAAACTGTTTTTT
j_call: TRBJ1-4
clone_size: -
v_call: TRBV5-1
d_call: -

cdr3_aa: CASSLIAGGSPDTQYF
cdr3_nt: TGTGCCAGCAGCCTTATAGCGGGAGGGAGTCCAGATACGCAGTATTTT
j_call: TRBJ2-3
clone_size: -
v_call: TRBV11-1
d_call: TRBD2

cdr3_aa: CASSSTNPPETQYF
cdr3_nt: TGTGCCAGCAGCTCAACAAATCCGCCAGAGACCCAGTACTTC
j_call: TRBJ2-5
clone_size: -
v_call: TRBV7-9
d_call: -

cdr3_aa: CASSYETDTQYF
cdr3_nt: TGTGCCAGCAGCTATGAGACGGATACGCAGTATTTT
j_call: TRBJ2-3
clone_size: -
v_call: TRBV7-3
d_call: -

cdr3_aa: CASGGLAGEDTQYF
cdr3_nt: TGCGCCAGCGGGGGACTAGCGGGGGAAGATACGCAGTATTTT
j_call: TRBJ2-3
clone_size: -
v_call: TRBV5-1
d_call: TRBD2

cdr3_aa: CASRREASGRNYEQYF
cdr3_nt: TGTGCCAGCAGACGGGAGGCTAGCGGGCGAAACTACGAGCAGTACTTC
j_call: TRBJ2-7
clone_size: few
v_call: TRBV27
d_call: TRBD2

cdr3_aa: CASSIIQGAGTEAFF
cdr3_nt: TGCGCCAGCAGCATCATACAGGGGGCCGGCACTGAAGCTTTCTTT
j_call: TRBJ1-1
clone_size: once
v_call: TRBV5-1
d_call: TRBD1